Sequencing of this TCR beta chain was carried out in a study of OX40 agonist ivuxolimab in advanced cancers. Clones were read by immunoSEQ multiplex PCR, and TCRdb kept only the in-frame ones, dropping some. This table holds 50,000 to 75,000 clones, more than 85% found once. The germline V gene encodes CDR1 LGHNA and CDR2 YNFKEQ. Trimming cost V 0 bases and J 4 bases; bases outside gene matches: 8. The CDR3 is 18 amino acids. The sequence was obtained from an adult with an advanced solid tumor such as melanoma, head and neck, liver or kidney cancer. The sample in question was CD4+ or CD8+ T cells sorted from blood, obtained in a trial of the OX40 agonist ivuxolimab. The chain couples TRBV4-2 to TRBJ2-1; TRBD2 matches at 11 bases. CDR3 region: CASSQEISGGAQYNEQFF. Here the CDR3 DNA reads TGTGCCAGCAGCCAAGAGATTAGCGGGGGGGCGCAGTACAATGAGCAGTTCTTC.